This passage covers 10 T cell receptor beta chains from one sample sequenced in a study of shared clonotypes between healthy human individuals. This table comes from immunoSEQ multiplex PCR, and its TCRdb copy is limited to in-frame clones, with some not included. Altogether hundreds of thousands of clones are present, roughly 92% being singletons, with the ten largest covering around 24%. Terminally differentiated effector memory CD45RA+ cells were excluded by CCR7 positive selection of CD45RO-negative cells. The specimen sequenced was naive CD8+ T cells sorted from blood. Receptors originate from a man aged 25 to 40 in good health.

This sequence joins TRBV5-1 and TRBJ2-7, with D perhaps being TRBD1 or TRBD2 (6 bases each). The ends were cut back, 3 bases at V and 5 bases at J, with 21 bases in the middle. Germline V CDR1 and CDR2: SGHRS, YFSETQ. The CDR3 length is 16 residues. CDR3 region: CASSSYLQGGANEQYF. In DNA, the CDR3 is TGCGCCAGCAGCTCATATTTACAGGGAGGAGCGAACGAGCAGTACTTC.

The gene calls are TRBV27 and TRBJ2-3; 8 bases are a match to TRBD2. The CDR3 loop spans 15 amino acids. Germline CDR1 MNHEY, CDR2 SMNVEV (reference sequence). Trimming at V came to 11 bases and at J to 4 bases, leaving 14 bases not matched to a gene. CDR3 nucleotides: TGTGCCCCGAACCGCGGGACTAGACTCCCAGATACGCAGTATTTT. Its protein product is CAPNRGTRLPDTQYF.

The V gene is TRBV4-3, the J gene TRBJ2-3, with D possibly being TRBD1 (6 bases). The ends were cut back, 5 bases at V and 3 bases at J, with 12 bases in the middle. CDR1 and CDR2 from the germline V gene are LGHNA and YSLEER. The CDR3 covers 14 residues. CDR3 residues: CASSSSGATDTQYF. For the CDR3, the DNA is TGCGCCAGCAGCTCCTCAGGGGCTACAGATACGCAGTATTTT.

In the case of this clone: Other DNA sequences in this sample translate to the same CDR3. This chain uses TRBV7-6 with TRBJ2-3; D not resolved. The V end was cut by 0 bases, the J end by 0 bases, with 1 base between. The CDR3 has 13 residues. Germline-derived CDR1 and CDR2 are SGHVS and FNYEAQ. This chain's CDR3 is CASSLASTDTQYF. The CDR3, as DNA: TGTGCCAGCAGCTTAGCGAGCACAGATACGCAGTATTTT.

The chain has TRBV2 and TRBJ2-5, with 7 bases aligning to TRBD1. Unmatched junction bases numbered 8, after V lost 7 bases and J lost 0 bases. This CDR3 comprises 15 residues. CDR1 is SNHLY and CDR2 is FYNNEI in the germline V gene. The CDR3 here is CASISGDSDQETQYF. The CDR3 region has the DNA TGTGCCAGCATATCAGGGGACAGCGACCAAGAGACCCAGTACTTC.

DNA for the CDR3: TGTGCCAGCAGCTTATTAGGACAGGGAATTTGGAACACTGAAGCTTTCTTT. It yields the protein CASSLLGQGIWNTEAFF. The chain recombines TRBV7-9 with TRBJ1-1; 8 bases fit TRBD1. V was clipped by 2 bases and J by 1 base; unmatched bases: 9. CDR1 and CDR2 (germline): SEHNR, FQNEAQ (reference sequence). The length of the CDR3 is 17 residues.

The gene calls are TRBV10-2 and TRBJ2-7; 8 bases are a match to TRBD2. J gave up 4 bases and V 0 bases, and 5 bases lay outside the gene matches. The CDR3 consists of 15 residues. The germline V gene has CDR1 WSHSY and CDR2 SAAADI. The CDR3 reads CASSESSGSHYEQYF. The CDR3, as DNA: TGCGCCAGCAGTGAGTCGAGCGGGAGTCATTACGAGCAGTACTTC.

For this clone: Other DNA sequences in this specimen translate into the identical CDR3. The chain combines TRBV29-1 with TRBJ2-7; D is perhaps TRBD1 (6 bases). Looked up from germline, CDR1 is SQVTM and CDR2 is ANQGSEA. Trimming shortened V by 0 bases and J by 3 bases, and 12 bases separated the two germline ends. The CDR3 spans 14 residues. CDR3 sequence: CSVEEPGQSYEQYF. For the CDR3, the DNA is TGCAGCGTTGAAGAACCGGGACAAAGCTACGAGCAGTACTTC.

On this clone: The sample holds other DNA sequences that translate to the same CDR3. The J gene is TRBJ1-2, the V gene TRBV2, with D hard to call. CDR3 size: 13 residues. Germline CDR1 is SNHLY and CDR2 is FYNNEI. Trimming stripped 7 bases from V and 2 bases from J, with 11 bases between. CDR3 DNA sequence: TGTGCCAGCATGGGCAGGACCAACTATGGCTACACCTTC. Amino acids: CASMGRTNYGYTF.

The rearrangement links TRBV28 to TRBJ2-7; the match to TRBD1 covers 8 bases. Germline V lookup: CDR1 MDHEN, CDR2 SYDVKM. The CDR3 loop spans 15 amino acids. The trim removed 5 bases at V and 2 bases at J, leaving 8 bases unmatched. CDR3 nucleotide sequence: TGTGCCAGCAGTCCGGACAGGGTATTTCCCTACGAGCAGTACTTC. Its protein is CASSPDRVFPYEQYF.